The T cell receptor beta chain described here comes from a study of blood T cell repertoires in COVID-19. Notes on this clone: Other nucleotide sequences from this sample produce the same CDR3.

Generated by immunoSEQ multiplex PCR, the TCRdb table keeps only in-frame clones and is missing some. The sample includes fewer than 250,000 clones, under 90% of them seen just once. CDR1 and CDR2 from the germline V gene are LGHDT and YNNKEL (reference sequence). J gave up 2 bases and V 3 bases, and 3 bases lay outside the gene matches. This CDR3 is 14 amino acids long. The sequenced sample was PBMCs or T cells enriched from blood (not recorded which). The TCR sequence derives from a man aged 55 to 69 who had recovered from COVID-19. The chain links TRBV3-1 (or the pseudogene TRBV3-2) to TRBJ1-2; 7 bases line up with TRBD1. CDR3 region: CASSHSTGNYGYTF. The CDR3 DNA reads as TGTGCCAGCAGCCATTCGACAGGGAACTATGGCTACACCTTC.